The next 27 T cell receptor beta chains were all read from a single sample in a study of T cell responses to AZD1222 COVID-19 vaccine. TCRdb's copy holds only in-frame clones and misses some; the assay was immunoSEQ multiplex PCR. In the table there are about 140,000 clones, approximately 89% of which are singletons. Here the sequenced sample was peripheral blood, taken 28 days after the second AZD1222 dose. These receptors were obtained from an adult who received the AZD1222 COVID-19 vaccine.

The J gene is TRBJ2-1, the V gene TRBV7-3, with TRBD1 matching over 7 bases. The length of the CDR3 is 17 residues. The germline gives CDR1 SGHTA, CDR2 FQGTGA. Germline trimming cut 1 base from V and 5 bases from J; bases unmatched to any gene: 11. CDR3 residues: CASSLRETQGNHNEQFF. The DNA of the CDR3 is TGTGCCAGCAGCTTAAGGGAGACACAGGGGAATCACAATGAGCAGTTCTTC.

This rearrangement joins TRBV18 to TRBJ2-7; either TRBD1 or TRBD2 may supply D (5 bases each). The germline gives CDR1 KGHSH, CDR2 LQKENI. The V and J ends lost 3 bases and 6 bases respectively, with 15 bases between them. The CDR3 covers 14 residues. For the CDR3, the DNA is TGTGCCAGCTCACCTGGTTTGGGGGTTTTCGAGCAGTACTTC. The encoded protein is CASSPGLGVFEQYF.

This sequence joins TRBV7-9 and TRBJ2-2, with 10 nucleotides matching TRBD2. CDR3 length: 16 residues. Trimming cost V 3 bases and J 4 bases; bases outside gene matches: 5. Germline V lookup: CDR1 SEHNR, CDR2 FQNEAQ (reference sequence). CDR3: CASSFAAGGRTGELFF. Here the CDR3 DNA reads TGTGCCAGCAGCTTCGCAGCGGGGGGGCGCACCGGGGAGCTGTTTTTT.

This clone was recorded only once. The CDR3 protein is CASSPYTGITNEKLFF. CDR3 nucleotides: TGTGCCAGCAGCCCATATACAGGGATCACTAATGAAAAACTGTTTTTT. The V call is TRBV9, the J call TRBJ1-4; the D gene is possibly TRBD1 (6 bases). The germline V gene encodes CDR1 SGDLS and CDR2 YYNGEE. V was cut by 4 bases and J by 2 bases, with 15 bases left in between. This CDR3 has 16 residues.

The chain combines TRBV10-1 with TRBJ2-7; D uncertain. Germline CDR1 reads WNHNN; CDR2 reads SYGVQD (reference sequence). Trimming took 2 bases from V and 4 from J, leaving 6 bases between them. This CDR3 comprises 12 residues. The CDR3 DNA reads TGCGCCAGCAGTGAGAACCTTTACGAGCAGTACTTC. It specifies CASSENLYEQYF.

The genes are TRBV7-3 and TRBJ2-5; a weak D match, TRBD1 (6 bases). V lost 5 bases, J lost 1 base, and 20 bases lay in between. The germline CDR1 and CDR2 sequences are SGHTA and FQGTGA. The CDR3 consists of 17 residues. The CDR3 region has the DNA TGTGCCAGCAGCACGAGTGGTCCGGGACACCTCCAAGAGACCCAGTACTTC. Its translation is CASSTSGPGHLQETQYF. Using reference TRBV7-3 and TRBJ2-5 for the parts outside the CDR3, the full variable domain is GAGVSQTPSNKVTEKGKYVELRCDPISGHTALYWYRQSLGQGPEFLIYFQGTGAADDSGLPNDRFFAVRPEGSVSTLKIQRTERGDSAVYLCASSTSGPGHLQETQYFGPGTRLLVL.

The CDR3 sequence is CASSLGSDFYGYTF. CDR3 nucleotides: TGTGCCAGCAGCTTGGGGTCCGACTTCTATGGCTACACCTTC. The V gene is TRBV5-6, the J gene TRBJ1-2; D not certain. This CDR3 contains 14 residues. Between the trimmed V and J ends, which lost 0 bases and 4 bases, there was a span of 10 bases. Per the germline V gene, CDR1 is SGHDT and CDR2 is YYEEEE. Using reference TRBV5-6 and TRBJ1-2 for the parts outside the CDR3, the full variable domain is DAGVTQSPTHLIKTRGQQVTLRCSPKSGHDTVSWYQQALGQGPQFIFQYYEEEERQRGNFPDRFSGHQFPNYSSELNVNALLLGDSALYLCASSLGSDFYGYTFGSGTRLTVV.

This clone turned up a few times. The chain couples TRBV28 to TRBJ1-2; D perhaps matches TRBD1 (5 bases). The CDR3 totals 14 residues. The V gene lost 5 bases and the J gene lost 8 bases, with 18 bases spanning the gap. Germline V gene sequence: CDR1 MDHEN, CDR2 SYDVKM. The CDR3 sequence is CASSLSEGQRGYTF. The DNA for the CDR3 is TGTGCCAGCAGTCTATCAGAGGGGCAGAGGGGCTACACCTTC.

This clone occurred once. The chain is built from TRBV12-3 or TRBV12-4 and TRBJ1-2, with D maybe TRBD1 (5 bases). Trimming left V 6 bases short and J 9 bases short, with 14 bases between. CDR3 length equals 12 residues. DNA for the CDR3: TGTGCCAGCAGCCTTGCCGGGGCTAGCTACACCTTC. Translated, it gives CASSLAGASYTF.

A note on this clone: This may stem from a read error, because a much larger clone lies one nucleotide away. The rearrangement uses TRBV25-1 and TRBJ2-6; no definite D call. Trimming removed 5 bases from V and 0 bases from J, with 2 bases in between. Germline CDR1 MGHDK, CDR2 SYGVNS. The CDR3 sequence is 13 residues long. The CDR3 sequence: CASSPSGANVLTF. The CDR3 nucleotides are TGTGCCAGCAGTCCCTCTGGGGCCAACGTCCTGACTTTC.

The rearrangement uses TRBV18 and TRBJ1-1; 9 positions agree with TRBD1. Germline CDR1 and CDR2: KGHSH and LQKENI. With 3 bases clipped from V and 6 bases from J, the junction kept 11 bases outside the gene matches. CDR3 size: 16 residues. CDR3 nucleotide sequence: TGTGCCAGCTCACCTCCGAGACAGGGGGTGTCGGCTGAAGCTTTCTTT. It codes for CASSPPRQGVSAEAFF.

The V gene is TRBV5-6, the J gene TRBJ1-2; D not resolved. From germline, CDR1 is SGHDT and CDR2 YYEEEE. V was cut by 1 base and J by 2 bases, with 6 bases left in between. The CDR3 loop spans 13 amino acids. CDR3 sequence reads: CASSLSENYGYTF. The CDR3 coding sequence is TGTGCCAGCAGCTTGAGCGAAAACTATGGCTACACCTTC.

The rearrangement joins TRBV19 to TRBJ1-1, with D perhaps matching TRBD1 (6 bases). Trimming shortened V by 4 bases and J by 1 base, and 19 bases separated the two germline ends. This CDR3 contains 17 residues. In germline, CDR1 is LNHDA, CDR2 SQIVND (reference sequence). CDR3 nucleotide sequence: TGTGCCAGTAGTACTCCCTCCTTAGGGGGGTGGAACACTGAAGCTTTCTTT. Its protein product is CASSTPSLGGWNTEAFF.

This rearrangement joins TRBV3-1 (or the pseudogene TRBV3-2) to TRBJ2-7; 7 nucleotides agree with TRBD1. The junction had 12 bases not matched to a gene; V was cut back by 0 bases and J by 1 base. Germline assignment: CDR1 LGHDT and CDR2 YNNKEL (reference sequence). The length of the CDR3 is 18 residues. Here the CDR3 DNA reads TGTGCCAGCAGCCAAGAAAGGCAGGGGGTCTATAATTCCTACGAGCAGTACTTC. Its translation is CASSQERQGVYNSYEQYF.

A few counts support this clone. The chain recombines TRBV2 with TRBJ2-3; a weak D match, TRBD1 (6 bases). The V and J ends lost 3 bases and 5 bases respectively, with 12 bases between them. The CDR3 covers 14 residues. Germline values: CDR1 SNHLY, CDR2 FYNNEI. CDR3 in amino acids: CASSDFLGGDTQYF. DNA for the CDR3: TGTGCCAGCAGTGATTTTTTAGGGGGAGATACGCAGTATTTT.

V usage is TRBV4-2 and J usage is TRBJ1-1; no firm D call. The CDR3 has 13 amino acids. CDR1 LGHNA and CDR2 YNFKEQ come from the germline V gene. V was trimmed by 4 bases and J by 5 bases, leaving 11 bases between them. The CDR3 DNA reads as TGTGCCAGCAGCCCGGACCTTGGGACTGAAGCTTTCTTT. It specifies CASSPDLGTEAFF.

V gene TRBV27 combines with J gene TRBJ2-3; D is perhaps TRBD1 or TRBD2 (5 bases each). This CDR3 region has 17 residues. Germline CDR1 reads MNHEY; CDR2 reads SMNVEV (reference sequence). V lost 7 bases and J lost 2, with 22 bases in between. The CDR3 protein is CASTPSPGQGPTDTQYF. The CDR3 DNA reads TGTGCCAGCACTCCGAGCCCGGGGCAGGGTCCCACAGATACGCAGTATTTT.

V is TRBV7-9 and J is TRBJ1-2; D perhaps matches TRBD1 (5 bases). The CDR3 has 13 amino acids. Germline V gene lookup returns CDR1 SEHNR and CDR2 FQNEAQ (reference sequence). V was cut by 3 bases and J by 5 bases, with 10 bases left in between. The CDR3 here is CASSFRGRYGYTF. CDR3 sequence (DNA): TGTGCCAGCAGCTTCCGGGGCCGATATGGCTACACCTTC.

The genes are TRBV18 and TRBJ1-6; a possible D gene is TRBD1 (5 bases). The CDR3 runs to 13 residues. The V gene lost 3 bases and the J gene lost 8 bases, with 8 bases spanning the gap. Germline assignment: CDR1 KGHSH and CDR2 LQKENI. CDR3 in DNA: TGTGCCAGCTCACCCACGGGGGATTCACCCCTCCACTTT. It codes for CASSPTGDSPLHF.

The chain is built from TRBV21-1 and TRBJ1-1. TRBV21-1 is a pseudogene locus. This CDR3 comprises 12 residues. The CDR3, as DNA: TGTGCCAGCAGCACCCGAGACACTGAAGCTTTCTTT. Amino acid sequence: CASSTRDTEAFF.

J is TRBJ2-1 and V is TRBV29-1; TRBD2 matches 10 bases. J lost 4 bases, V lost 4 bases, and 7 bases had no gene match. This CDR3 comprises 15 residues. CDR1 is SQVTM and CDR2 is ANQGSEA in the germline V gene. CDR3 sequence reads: CSVGLGTSVYNEQFF. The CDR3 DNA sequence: TGCAGCGTTGGTCTTGGGACTAGCGTTTACAATGAGCAGTTCTTC.

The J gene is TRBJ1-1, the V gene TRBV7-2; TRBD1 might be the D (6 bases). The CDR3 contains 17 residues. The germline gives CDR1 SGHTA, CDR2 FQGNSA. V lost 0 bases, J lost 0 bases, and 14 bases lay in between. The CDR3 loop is CASSLARGSFLNTEAFF. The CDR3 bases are TGTGCCAGCAGCTTAGCCAGGGGATCATTTCTGAACACTGAAGCTTTCTTT.

The CDR3 loop reads CASSLTGTSARTDTQYF. For the CDR3, the DNA is TGCGCCAGCAGCCTTACCGGGACTAGCGCCCGCACAGATACGCAGTATTTT. This chain uses TRBV4-1 with TRBJ2-3; 10 nucleotides agree with TRBD2. CDR1 and CDR2 (germline): MGHRA, YSYEKL. The CDR3 has 17 residues. V lost 4 bases to trimming and J lost 1 base; unmatched junction nucleotides: 8.

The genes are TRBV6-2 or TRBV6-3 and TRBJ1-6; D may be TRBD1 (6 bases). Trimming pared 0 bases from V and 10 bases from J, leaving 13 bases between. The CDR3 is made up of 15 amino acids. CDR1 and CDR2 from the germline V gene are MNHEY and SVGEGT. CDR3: CASSYSMGADSPLHF. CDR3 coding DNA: TGTGCCAGCAGTTACTCGATGGGGGCCGACTCACCCCTCCACTTT.

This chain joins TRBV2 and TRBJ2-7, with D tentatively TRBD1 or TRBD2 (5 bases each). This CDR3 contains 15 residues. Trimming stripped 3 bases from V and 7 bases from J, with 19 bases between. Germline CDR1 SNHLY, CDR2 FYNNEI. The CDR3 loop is CASSETGTNGGEQYF. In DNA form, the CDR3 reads TGTGCCAGCAGTGAGACCGGGACCAACGGCGGGGAGCAGTACTTC.

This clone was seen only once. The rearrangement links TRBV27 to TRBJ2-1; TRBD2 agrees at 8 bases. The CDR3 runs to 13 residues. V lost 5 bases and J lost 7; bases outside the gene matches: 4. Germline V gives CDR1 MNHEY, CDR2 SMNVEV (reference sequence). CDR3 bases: TGTGCCAGCAGTCGGACTAGCTGGAATGAGCAGTTCTTC. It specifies CASSRTSWNEQFF.

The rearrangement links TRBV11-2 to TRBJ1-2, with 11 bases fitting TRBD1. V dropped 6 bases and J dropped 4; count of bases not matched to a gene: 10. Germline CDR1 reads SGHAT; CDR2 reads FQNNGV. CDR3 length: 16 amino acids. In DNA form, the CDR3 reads TGTGCCAGCAGTCCCATCCGGGACAGGGGGTCCTATGGCTACACCTTC. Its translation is CASSPIRDRGSYGYTF.